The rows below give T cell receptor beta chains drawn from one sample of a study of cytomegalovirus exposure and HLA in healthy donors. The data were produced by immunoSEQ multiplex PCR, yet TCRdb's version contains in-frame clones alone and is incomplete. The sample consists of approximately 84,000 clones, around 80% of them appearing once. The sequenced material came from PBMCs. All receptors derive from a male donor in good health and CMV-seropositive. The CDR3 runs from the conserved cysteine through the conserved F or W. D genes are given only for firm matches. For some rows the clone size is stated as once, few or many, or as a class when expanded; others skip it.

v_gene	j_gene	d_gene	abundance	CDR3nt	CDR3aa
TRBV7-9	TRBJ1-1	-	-	TGTGCCAGCAGCTCGATCGTAGCTGAAGCTTTCTTT	CASSSIVAEAFF
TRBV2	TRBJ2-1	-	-	TGTGCCAGCAGGAGAGGGAATACCTACAATGAGCAGTTCTTC	CASRRGNTYNEQFF
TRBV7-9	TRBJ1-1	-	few	TGTGCCAGCAGCTTACCGACGGGGTGGGCTTTCTTT	CASSLPTGWAFF
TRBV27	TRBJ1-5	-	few	TGTGCCAGCAGTCCCAGATTCGGCAATCAGCCCCAGCATTTT	CASSPRFGNQPQHF
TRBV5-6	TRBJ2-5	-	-	TGTGCCAGCAGCAAAGAAACAGGGATTAGAGAGACCCAGTACTTC	CASSKETGIRETQYF
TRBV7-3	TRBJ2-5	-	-	TGTGCCAGCAGCTTAACCGACGGGGAGACCCAGTACTTC	CASSLTDGETQYF
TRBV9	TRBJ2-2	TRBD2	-	TGTGCCAGCAGAGATCAGGGGCGGGAGGGAACCGGGGAGCTGTTTTTT	CASRDQGREGTGELFF
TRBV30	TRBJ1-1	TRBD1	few	TGTGCCTGGGACAGGGGGATGAGCACTGAAGCTTTCTTT	CAWDRGMSTEAFF
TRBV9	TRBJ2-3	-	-	TGTGCCAGCAGCGCCCGAGGCGGAGGGACAGATACGCAGTATTTT	CASSARGGGTDTQYF
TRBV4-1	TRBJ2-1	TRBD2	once	TGCGCCAGCAGGTCCGGGACTAGCACTTGGAATGAGCAGTTCTTC	CASRSGTSTWNEQFF
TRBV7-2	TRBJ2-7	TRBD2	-	TGTGCCAGCAGCCTTAGCGGGATTATCTACGAGCAGTACTTC	CASSLSGIIYEQYF
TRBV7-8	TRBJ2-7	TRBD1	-	TGTGCCAGCAGCCCCCGCTGGGACAGGGGGCACGAGCAGTACTTC	CASSPRWDRGHEQYF
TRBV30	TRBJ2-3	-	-	TGTGCCTGGAAGACGAAGCGATCGAGAGGGGATACGCAGTATTTT	CAWKTKRSRGDTQYF
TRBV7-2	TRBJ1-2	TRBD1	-	TGTGCCAGCAGCTTAGAGGGACAGAGGGACTATGGCTACACCTTC	CASSLEGQRDYGYTF
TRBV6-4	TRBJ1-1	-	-	TGTGCCAGCAGCCTTGACGTCCAGGCACAGGAAGCTTTCTTT	CASSLDVQAQEAFF
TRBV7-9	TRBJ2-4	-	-	TGTTCCAGCAGTTCAACACAGGCTGGGGCCAAAAACATTCAGTACTTC	CSSSSTQAGAKNIQYF
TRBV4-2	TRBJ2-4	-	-	TGTGCCAGCAGCCAAGATACGGGGGTAGCCAAAAACATTCAGTACTTC	CASSQDTGVAKNIQYF
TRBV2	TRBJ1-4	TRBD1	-	TGTGCCAGCAGAGAAGGGGGCGCGATTGAAAAACTGTTTTTT	CASREGGAIEKLFF
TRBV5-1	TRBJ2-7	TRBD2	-	TGCGCCAGCAGCTTGGCCGCTTCTCAGACGAGCGGGAGGCGGTACGAGCAGTACTTC	CASSLAASQTSGRRYEQYF
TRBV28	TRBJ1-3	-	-	TGTGCCAGCAGTTTACCATCGCGGGTGAGAAGCTCTGGAAACACCATATATTTT	CASSLPSRVRSSGNTIYF
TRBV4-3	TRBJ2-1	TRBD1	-	TGCGCCAGCAGCCAAGATACGGGGACAGCCTACAATGAGCAGTTCTTC	CASSQDTGTAYNEQFF
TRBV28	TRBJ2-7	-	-	TGTGCCAGCAGTTCGACAGGTACCTCCTACGAGCAGTACTTC	CASSSTGTSYEQYF
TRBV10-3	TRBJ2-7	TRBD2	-	TGTGCCATCAGCCCAGACCTAGCGGGTCAAAACCCTAACGCCTACGAGCAGTACTTC	CAISPDLAGQNPNAYEQYF
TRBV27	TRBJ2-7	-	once	TGTGCCAGCAGTCTCAAGGGGGGGTCCTACGAGCAGTACTTC	CASSLKGGSYEQYF
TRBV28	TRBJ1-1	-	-	TGTGCCAGCAGTTTAGGGGGGGGGAGCACTGAAGCTTTCTTT	CASSLGGGSTEAFF
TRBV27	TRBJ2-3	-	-	TGTGCCAGCAGGCCCACAGGGCTAGGGGATACGCAGTATTTT	CASRPTGLGDTQYF
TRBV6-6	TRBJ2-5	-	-	TGTGCCAGCAGTTACGGCCAGGAGGGTACCCAGTACTTC	CASSYGQEGTQYF
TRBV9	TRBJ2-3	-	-	TGTGCCAGCAGCGTAGGGCTCACAGATACGCAGTATTTT	CASSVGLTDTQYF
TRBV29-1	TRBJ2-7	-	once	TGCAGCGTCGGTACCTACGAGCAGTACTTC	CSVGTYEQYF
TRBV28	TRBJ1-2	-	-	TGTGCCAGCAGTGCTGACATTAACTATGGCTACACCTTC	CASSADINYGYTF
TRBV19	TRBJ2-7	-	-	TGTGCCAGTAGTACCGGCTACGAGCAGTACTTC	CASSTGYEQYF
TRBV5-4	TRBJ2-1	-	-	TGTGCCATCTCTCCCAGGGGTCTACCATCCTACAATGAGCAGTTCTTC	CAISPRGLPSYNEQFF
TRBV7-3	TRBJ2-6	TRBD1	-	TGTGCCAGCAGTCCAACAGGGGTCGGGGCCAACGTCCTGACTTTC	CASSPTGVGANVLTF
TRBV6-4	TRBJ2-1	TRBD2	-	TGTGCCAGCAGTTCCCTAGCGGGAGAAGGGAATGAGCAGTTCTTC	CASSSLAGEGNEQFF
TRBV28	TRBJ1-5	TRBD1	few	TGTGCCAGCAGCCGACAGGGCTCTCAGCCCCAGCATTTT	CASSRQGSQPQHF
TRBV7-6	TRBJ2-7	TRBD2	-	TGTGCCAGCAGCTTAACTAGCGGTAACTCCTACGAGCAGTACTTC	CASSLTSGNSYEQYF
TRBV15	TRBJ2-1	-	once	TGTGCCACCAGCAGAGCCCCCATGAGCTCCTACAATGAGCAGTTCTTC	CATSRAPMSSYNEQFF
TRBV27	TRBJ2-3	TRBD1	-	TGTGCCAGCAGCTCTATTCGACAGGGACGATCAGATACGCAGTATTTT	CASSSIRQGRSDTQYF
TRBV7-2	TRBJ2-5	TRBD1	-	TGTGCCAGCAGCTTAAAAGGGGGGGACAGGGGTTTCGAGACCCAGTACTTC	CASSLKGGDRGFETQYF
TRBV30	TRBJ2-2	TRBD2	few	TGTGCCTGGAGTGGCGGGGGCGGGAGGGGCACCGGGGAGCTGTTTTTT	CAWSGGGGRGTGELFF
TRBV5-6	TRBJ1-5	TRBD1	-	TGTGCCAGCAGCTTGTGGCAGGGGGCAGGTCAGCCCCAGCATTTT	CASSLWQGAGQPQHF
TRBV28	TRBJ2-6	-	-	TGTGCCAGCAGTTCCCCCGTGGGGGCCAACGTCCTGACTTTC	CASSSPVGANVLTF
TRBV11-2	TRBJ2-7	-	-	TGTGCCAGCAGCCTCGGGACAGAGCAGTACTTC	CASSLGTEQYF
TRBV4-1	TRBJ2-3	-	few	TGCGCCAGCACCAATCAAATAGCGGATGGAGGAGATACGCAGTATTTT	CASTNQIADGGDTQYF
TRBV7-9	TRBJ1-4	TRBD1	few	TGTGCCAGCAGCCCACTAGAGGGGACAGGGAATGAAAAACTGTTTTTT	CASSPLEGTGNEKLFF
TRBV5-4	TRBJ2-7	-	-	TGTGCCAGCAGCTTGGGAGGACTTAGGTCCGAGCAGTACTTC	CASSLGGLRSEQYF
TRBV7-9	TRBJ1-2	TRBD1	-	TGTGCCAGCAGCTATCGGACAGGGGACTATGGCTACACCTTC	CASSYRTGDYGYTF
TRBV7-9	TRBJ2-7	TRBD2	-	TGTGCCAGCAGCAATATAGCGGGAGGGCCTAGGTACGAGCAGTACTTC	CASSNIAGGPRYEQYF
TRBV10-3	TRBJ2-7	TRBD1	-	TGTGCCATCAGGAGCCGGGACAGGGTCTACGAGCAGTACTTC	CAIRSRDRVYEQYF
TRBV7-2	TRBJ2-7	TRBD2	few	TGTGCCAGCAGTACCGGCGGGACTAGAGGGCAGCAGTACTTC	CASSTGGTRGQQYF
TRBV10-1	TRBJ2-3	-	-	TGCGCCAGCAGTGAGCACCTCTCGGGTACGCAGTATTTT	CASSEHLSGTQYF
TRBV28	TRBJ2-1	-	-	TGTGCCAGCAGTTTAAGGGGAAATGAGCAGTTCTTC	CASSLRGNEQFF
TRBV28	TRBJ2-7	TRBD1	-	TGTGCCAGCAGTCCCGGAACGACAGGGGACCCCTACGAGCAGTACTTC	CASSPGTTGDPYEQYF
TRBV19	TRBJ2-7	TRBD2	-	TGTGCCAGTAGTAGAACCGGGACTAGGGGCTCCTACGAGCAGTACTTC	CASSRTGTRGSYEQYF
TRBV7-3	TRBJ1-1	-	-	TGTGCCAGCAGCTTAACTGGGGAAGGGATTTCAGGGGAGAACACTGAAGCTTTCTTT	CASSLTGEGISGENTEAFF